The next 26 T cell receptor beta chains were all read from a single sample in a study of blood T cell repertoires in COVID-19. Profiled with immunoSEQ multiplex PCR; TCRdb holds only in-frame clones, not every one. The table has some 200,000 clones, around 73% seen once; the top ten hold 17%. Sequencing input: PBMCs or T cells enriched from blood (not recorded which). Receptor source: a woman in her forties or fifties who had recovered from COVID-19.

The CDR3 DNA reads as TGTGCCAGCTCACCGTTGGCCTACTATGGCTACACCTTC. It translates to CASSPLAYYGYTF. V and J are TRBV18 and TRBJ1-2, with D unclear. The CDR3 extends over 13 amino acids. V was shortened by 3 bases and J by 3 bases, with 8 bases between the two germline ends. Germline CDR1 is KGHSH and CDR2 is LQKENI.

The chain employs TRBV3-1 (or the pseudogene TRBV3-2) and TRBJ2-3; 9 nucleotides align to TRBD2. The ends lost 4 bases at V and 1 base at J; junction bases unmatched: 3. CDR3 length equals 15 residues. Germline V gene sequence: CDR1 LGHDT, CDR2 YNNKEL (reference sequence). The CDR3 reads CASSPTSGGTDTQYF. In DNA form, the CDR3 reads TGTGCCAGCAGCCCGACTAGCGGAGGCACAGATACGCAGTATTTT.

The V gene is TRBV27, the J gene TRBJ2-1, with D perhaps TRBD1 (6 bases). CDR1 MNHEY and CDR2 SMNVEV come from the germline V gene (reference sequence). V was shortened by 7 bases and J by 6 bases, with 19 bases between the two germline ends. CDR3 size: 15 residues. The CDR3 DNA is TGTGCCAGCAAGCTAGGGGGAGAAGGGGTCAATGAGCAGTTCTTC. It translates to CASKLGGEGVNEQFF.

The rearrangement uses TRBV24-1 and TRBJ1-5, with D possibly TRBD1 on 5 matching bases. The germline CDR1 and CDR2 sequences are KGHDR and SFDVKD. V was pared by 4 bases and J by 7 bases, with 13 bases between. The CDR3 loop spans 14 amino acids. CDR3: CATSDGGSRQPQHF. The DNA for the CDR3 is TGTGCCACCAGTGACGGGGGATCGAGGCAGCCCCAGCATTTT.

V gene TRBV9 combines with J gene TRBJ2-1, with 9 bases lining up with TRBD2. This CDR3 spans 17 amino acids. V was clipped by 0 bases and J by 8 bases; unmatched bases: 12. From germline, CDR1 is SGDLS and CDR2 YYNGEE. The CDR3 spells CASSVGVALAGLDEQFF. Written as DNA, the CDR3 is TGTGCCAGCAGCGTAGGGGTAGCACTAGCGGGTTTGGATGAGCAGTTCTTC.

The CDR3 DNA is TGTGCCACCAGTGATCCCCTACAGACCGGCTACACCTTC. Its translation: CATSDPLQTGYTF. V and J are TRBV24-1 and TRBJ1-2; D ambiguous. Germline V gene data show CDR1 as KGHDR and CDR2 as SFDVKD. The V end lost 3 bases, the J end lost 8 bases, and 12 bases lay between the germline ends. The CDR3 contains 13 residues.

The J gene is TRBJ2-3, the V gene TRBV6-2 or TRBV6-3; TRBD2 matches at 7 bases. This CDR3 spans 16 amino acids. Trimming at V came to 3 bases and at J to 0 bases, leaving 6 bases not matched to a gene. Germline V CDR1 and CDR2: MNHEY, SVGEGT. The CDR3 loop reads CASSYPLAASTDTQYF. In nucleotides, the CDR3 is TGTGCCAGCAGTTATCCCCTAGCGGCGAGCACAGATACGCAGTATTTT.

This chain uses TRBV6-5 with TRBJ2-2; 12 nucleotides line up with TRBD2. This CDR3 comprises 15 residues. Germline lookup yields CDR1 MNHEY and CDR2 SVGAGI. The junction had 6 bases not matched to a gene; V was cut back by 6 bases and J by 7 bases. For the CDR3, the DNA is TGTGCCAGCAGCCGGACTAGCGGGACAGGCGGGGAGCTGTTTTTT. Its protein is CASSRTSGTGGELFF.

The rearrangement joins TRBV9 to TRBJ2-5; 7 bases are a match to TRBD1. The CDR3 extends over 16 amino acids. The V segment lost 0 bases and the J segment 3 bases; nucleotides outside the gene matches: 8. CDR1 and CDR2 (germline): SGDLS, YYNGEE. The CDR3 region has the DNA TGTGCCAGCAGCGTAGCTCCGGGACAGCCAAAAGAGACCCAGTACTTC. Its protein is CASSVAPGQPKETQYF.

The chain uses TRBV10-1 and TRBJ2-1; D is ambiguous. Trimming took off 8 bases at V and 5 bases at J, with 7 bases between the two ends. Per the germline V gene, CDR1 is WNHNN and CDR2 is SYGVQD (reference sequence). The CDR3 extends over 11 amino acids. The CDR3 nucleotides read TGCGCCAGCCCCTATGACAATGAGCAGTTCTTC. Protein: CASPYDNEQFF.

The V and J genes are TRBV6-1 and TRBJ1-1; no clear D gene. The CDR3 runs 15 residues. CDR1 and CDR2 from the germline V gene are MNHNS and SASEGT. Trimming removed 2 bases from V and 1 base from J, with 11 bases in between. CDR3 residues: CASSESHSPNTEAFF. DNA for the CDR3: TGTGCCAGCAGTGAAAGTCACAGCCCGAACACTGAAGCTTTCTTT.

The chain combines TRBV5-1 with TRBJ1-2; TRBD1 agrees at 7 bases. This CDR3 has 15 amino acids. Germline-derived CDR1 and CDR2 are SGHRS and YFSETQ. V lost 6 bases to trimming and J lost 0 bases; unmatched junction nucleotides: 8. The DNA of the CDR3 is TGCGCCAGCACCACAGGGACAGTAGCTAACTATGGCTACACCTTC. This sequence encodes CASTTGTVANYGYTF.

The DNA for the CDR3 is TGTGCCAGCAGCTTGAAGGGGGTTAATGAAAAACTGTTTTTT. Its protein is CASSLKGVNEKLFF. The chain has TRBV5-4 and TRBJ1-4, with a tentative D call TRBD1 (6 bases). Germline loops: CDR1 SGHNT, CDR2 YYREEE (reference sequence). The CDR3 extends over 14 amino acids. Trimming took off 1 base at V and 4 bases at J, with 8 bases between the two ends.

The rearrangement uses TRBV3-1 (or the pseudogene TRBV3-2) and TRBJ2-5; 12 nucleotides align to TRBD2. This CDR3 is 15 amino acids long. Unmatched junction bases numbered 9, after V lost 9 bases and J lost 4 bases. Germline V gives CDR1 LGHDT, CDR2 YNNKEL (reference sequence). CDR3 DNA sequence: TGTGCCAGTAGGTCGACTAGCGGGAGTCTAGAGACCCAGTACTTC. Translating gives CASRSTSGSLETQYF.

This chain links TRBV6-6 with TRBJ2-3; 8 nucleotides agree with TRBD2. The germline V gene encodes CDR1 MNHNY and CDR2 SVGAGI (reference sequence). There are 13 residues in the CDR3. The trim removed 5 bases at V and 5 bases at J, leaving 3 bases unmatched. CDR3 nucleotides: TGTGCCAGCAGTCCAGCGGGAGAAGATACGCAGTATTTT. Its translation: CASSPAGEDTQYF.

The rearrangement joins TRBV3-1 (or the pseudogene TRBV3-2) to TRBJ2-1; 10 bases align to TRBD2. With V trimmed by 1 base and J by 9 bases, 12 bases remained unmatched. This CDR3 has 17 amino acids. Per germline, CDR1 LGHDT and CDR2 YNNKEL (reference sequence). CDR3 sequence reads: CASSQVGAGGLAGEQFF. Written as DNA, the CDR3 is TGTGCCAGCAGCCAAGTGGGAGCGGGAGGGCTTGCGGGTGAGCAGTTCTTC.

V gene TRBV25-1 combines with J gene TRBJ1-5; the D is unclear. CDR1 MGHDK and CDR2 SYGVNS come from the germline V gene. V was shortened by 2 bases and J by 0 bases, with 14 bases between the two germline ends. The CDR3 consists of 17 residues. CDR3 coding DNA: TGTGCCAGCAGTGAAGCATCCGCGGAGTATAGCAATCAGCCCCAGCATTTT. Translated: CASSEASAEYSNQPQHF.

The rearrangement links TRBV5-1 to TRBJ2-1; D gene ambiguous. V lost 0 bases, J lost 0 bases, and 7 bases lay in between. The germline V gene encodes CDR1 SGHRS and CDR2 YFSETQ. The CDR3 sequence is 15 residues long. CDR3: CASSLATSSYNEQFF. The CDR3 DNA sequence: TGCGCCAGCAGCTTGGCAACGAGCTCCTACAATGAGCAGTTCTTC.

The rearrangement joins TRBV5-1 to TRBJ1-4; TRBD1 is a possible D gene (6 bases). The V end lost 0 bases, the J end lost 4 bases, and 10 bases lay between the germline ends. This CDR3 contains 15 residues. Germline lookup yields CDR1 SGHRS and CDR2 YFSETQ. CDR3 sequence (DNA): TGCGCCAGCAGCTTGGAGACAGGAGATAATGAAAAACTGTTTTTT. Its translation is CASSLETGDNEKLFF.

J is TRBJ2-4 and V is TRBV5-1; 8 bases are shared with TRBD1. The CDR3 consists of 15 residues. Germline values: CDR1 SGHRS, CDR2 YFSETQ. V shed 3 bases and J 8 bases; nucleotides not matched to a gene: 10. CDR3 sequence reads: CASSYSGQGGDIQYF. As DNA, the CDR3 is TGCGCCAGCAGCTACTCAGGACAGGGTGGGGACATTCAGTACTTC. Using reference TRBV5-1 and TRBJ2-4 for the parts outside the CDR3, the full variable domain is KAGVTQTPRYLIKTRGQQVTLSCSPISGHRSVSWYQQTPGQGLQFLFEYFSETQRNKGNFPGRFSGRQFSNSRSEMNVSTLELGDSALYLCASSYSGQGGDIQYFGAGTRLSVL.

The chain links TRBV7-2 to TRBJ2-3; no reliable D call. CDR3 length equals 11 residues. Germline values: CDR1 SGHTA, CDR2 FQGNSA. V lost 3 bases and J lost 8, with 6 bases in between. CDR3 sequence: CASSFGSTQYF. The DNA of the CDR3 is TGTGCCAGCAGCTTTGGTAGTACGCAGTATTTT.

The rearrangement joins TRBV5-1 to TRBJ2-3; 8 bases are a match to TRBD2. CDR1 and CDR2 (germline): SGHRS, YFSETQ. The CDR3 totals 15 residues. V dropped 6 bases and J dropped 4; count of bases not matched to a gene: 10. The CDR3, as DNA: TGCGCCAGCACTGATAGGGCGGGAGGACCAGATACGCAGTATTTT. Protein sequence: CASTDRAGGPDTQYF.

V usage is TRBV24-1 and J usage is TRBJ1-2, with 11 bases lining up with TRBD1. Germline V lookup: CDR1 KGHDR, CDR2 SFDVKD. This CDR3 has 15 amino acids. The ends lost 3 bases at V and 2 bases at J; junction bases unmatched: 1. The CDR3 bases are TGTGCCACCAGTGATCGGACAGGGGGCAACTATGGCTACACCTTC. Amino acid sequence: CATSDRTGGNYGYTF.

The chain recombines TRBV5-6 with TRBJ2-1; D gene uncertain. Trimming removed 4 bases at V and 10 bases at J, with 24 bases between. This CDR3 is 16 amino acids long. CDR1 is SGHDT and CDR2 is YYEEEE in the germline V gene. CDR3 in DNA: TGTGCCAGCAGCCCTGGCGTCGGTGTTCATCTGGAGGAGCAGTTCTTC. This encodes CASSPGVGVHLEEQFF.

This CDR3 reads CASSPQGGARGSWQFF. As DNA, the CDR3 is TGTGCCAGCAGTCCCCAGGGAGGGGCGAGGGGCAGTTGGCAGTTCTTC. The gene calls are TRBV28 and TRBJ2-1; TRBD2 agrees at 7 bases. Unmatched junction bases numbered 19, after V lost 5 bases and J lost 12 bases. The CDR3 extends over 16 amino acids. The V gene's germline CDR1 is MDHEN and CDR2 SYDVKM.

The chain links TRBV7-8 to TRBJ2-2; 12 bases are a match to TRBD2. J lost 7 bases, V lost 5 bases, and 20 bases had no gene match. In germline, CDR1 is SGHVS, CDR2 FQNEAQ. The CDR3 has 20 amino acids. The CDR3, as DNA: TGTGCCAGCAGCCCCGGCGGGACAGACACTAGCGGGAGGTCTGGCGGGGAGCTGTTTTTT. Translating it yields CASSPGGTDTSGRSGGELFF.